This T cell receptor beta chain was recovered during a study of T cell clonality in common variable immunodeficiency. Study-wide points: Compared with healthy controls, CVID subjects showed increased TCRbeta clonality, mostly in about a third. Shared TCRbeta clones were fewer between CVID subjects than controls.

The CDR3 totals 15 residues. Per the germline V gene, CDR1 is MNHEY and CDR2 is SVGEGT. Patients and controls were mostly of Caucasian heritage. TCRdb keeps only in-frame clones here, not all; method: immunoSEQ multiplex PCR. The sample has tens of thousands of clones, none seen only once. This clone was seen a few times. Antigen: not known. The CDR3 end lies 3 residues beyond the end of the read and is filled in from the germline J gene. The receptor was derived from a person between 18 and 75 years old in good health. Sequencing was carried out using peripheral blood mononuclear cells. The chain has TRBV6-2 or TRBV6-3 and TRBJ1-2; 7 bases agree with TRBD1. The CDR3 loop is CASSPPNRGDYDYTF. Incomplete CDR3 DNA: TGTGCCAGCAGCCCCCCCAACAGGGGAGACTACGAC.